This T cell receptor (beta chain) was retrieved from a study of cytomegalovirus exposure and HLA in healthy donors. General study findings and limits: Reports described diagnosis of cytomegalovirus status by the classifier as highly specific and sensitive. Rarity held for most TCR sequences, but there were some public TCRs that occurred in many donors. Sequences of the TCR beta chain were said to predict the HLA-A and HLA-B alleles of most subjects accurately.

This clone was recorded a few times. Its antigen is not identified. With 60 Vbeta and 13 Jbeta primers, the PCR was carried out. Sequencing used immunoSEQ multiplex PCR; TCRdb keeps in-frame clones, though not all of them. The data contain some 150,000 clones, about 78% of them singletons. Sequences were obtained from PBMCs. This sequence was found in a man aged 45-60 years in good health and CMV-seropositive.

The CDR3 DNA reads as TGTGCCAGCCCCATCGGACAGTTTTTCTGCTACGAGCAGTACTTC. Translated, it gives CASPIGQFFCYEQYF. The rearrangement joins TRBV27 to TRBJ2-5; a possible D gene is TRBD1 (6 bases). Gene TRBJ2-7 matches the end of the DNA better, so the J call may be wrong. The germline V gene has CDR1 MNHEY and CDR2 SMNVEV (reference sequence). This CDR3 has 15 amino acids.